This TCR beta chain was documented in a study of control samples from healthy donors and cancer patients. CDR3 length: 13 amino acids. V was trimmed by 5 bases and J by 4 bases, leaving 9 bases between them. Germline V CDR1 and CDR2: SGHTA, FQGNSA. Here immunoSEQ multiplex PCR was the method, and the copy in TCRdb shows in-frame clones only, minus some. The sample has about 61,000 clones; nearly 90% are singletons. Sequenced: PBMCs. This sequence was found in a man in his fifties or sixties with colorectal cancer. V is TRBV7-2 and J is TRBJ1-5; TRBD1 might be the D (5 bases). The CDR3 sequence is CASSPQGNQPQHF. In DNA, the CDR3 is TGTGCCAGCAGCCCGCAGGGAAATCAGCCCCAGCATTTT.